This note documents a single T cell receptor (beta chain) sequence. This record comes from a study of blood T cell repertoires in COVID-19. In the study overall: The origin of the acute and convalescent COVID-19 samples was the United States, Italy and Spain. The cDNA or gDNA used as material had been derived from T cells, B-cell-depleted T cells, or PBMCs.

Methods used by the authors: Scientists estimated how many nucleated cells there were by amplifying reference gene primers. Libraries were prepared by immunoSEQ multiplex PCR; TCRdb keeps only in-frame clonotypes and omits some of them. The DNA was the basis for D and trimming; V, J and clone size are from that table. The sample carries 95,000 to 150,000 clones, roughly 87% recorded once. After removal of 7 bases from V and 13 bases from J, the junction contained 8 bases not matched to a gene. The CDR3 covers 11 residues. Germline assignment: CDR1 DFQATT and CDR2 SNEGSKA (reference sequence). This sequence was found in a woman of 80 years or more with acute or convalescent COVID-19. The chain couples TRBV20-1 to TRBJ1-4; TRBD1 matches at 8 bases. The sequenced sample was peripheral blood. The CDR3 DNA sequence: TGCAGTGTCTCCAGGGGGCAGAGACTGTTTTTT. Protein product: CSVSRGQRLFF.